This entry lists 18 T cell receptor beta chains sequenced from one sample in a study of T cells in localized non-small cell lung cancer. The method was immunoSEQ multiplex PCR; TCRdb's version includes in-frame clones alone and lacks a portion of them. The sample carries 40,000 or so clones, more than 75% recorded once. The sequencing used peripheral blood, collected before any cancer treatment. The receptors were gathered from a man aged 35-69 years with stage I lung adenocarcinoma.

The chain joins TRBV2 to TRBJ2-1; 10 bases fit TRBD1. Germline CDR1 is SNHLY and CDR2 is FYNNEI. The V and J ends lost 3 bases and 7 bases, in that order; junction bases with no gene match: 3. CDR3 length: 14 residues. The CDR3 protein is CASSDPGQGNEQFF. The DNA of the CDR3 is TGTGCCAGCAGTGATCCGGGACAGGGGAATGAGCAGTTCTTC. Based on the CDR3 plus reference TRBV2 and TRBJ2-1, the full variable domain is EPEVTQTPSHQVTQMGQEVILRCVPISNHLYFYWYRQILGQKVEFLVSFYNNEISEKSEIFDDQFSVERPDGSNFTLKIRSTKLEDSAMYFCASSDPGQGNEQFFGPGTRLTVL.

The chain employs TRBV4-3 and TRBJ1-3; D is unresolved. The V gene's germline CDR1 is LGHNA and CDR2 YSLEER. Trimming left V 0 bases short and J 1 base short, with 7 bases between. The CDR3 has 15 amino acids. The CDR3 DNA sequence: TGCGCCAGCAGCCAAGATTCCGGATCTGGAAACACCATATATTTT. Protein: CASSQDSGSGNTIYF.

V and J are TRBV7-6 and TRBJ2-5; weak D call: TRBD1 (5 bases). The CDR3 runs to 14 residues. Germline assignment: CDR1 SGHVS and CDR2 FNYEAQ. V lost 0 bases to trimming and J lost 5 bases, with 10 bases between them. The CDR3 bases are TGTGCCAGCAGCTTAGCGTCAGGGTTCGAGACCCAGTACTTC. Translation gives CASSLASGFETQYF.

V gene TRBV4-1 combines with J gene TRBJ1-5; D ambiguous. The germline CDR1 and CDR2 sequences are MGHRA and YSYEKL. CDR3 size: 17 residues. The ends were cut back, 3 bases at V and 3 bases at J, with 18 bases in the middle. The CDR3 bases are TGCGCCAGCAGCCACGGCCCCCCCCGGGGTTTCAATCAGCCCCAGCATTTT. Protein: CASSHGPPRGFNQPQHF.

The rearrangement links TRBV14 to TRBJ2-3, with D possibly TRBD1 on 5 matching bases. The CDR3 has 13 residues. V lost 4 bases, J lost 0 bases, and 5 bases lay in between. Germline values: CDR1 SGHDN, CDR2 FVKESK. The CDR3 DNA reads as TGTGCCAGCAGCCGACAGAGCACAGATACGCAGTATTTT. Residues: CASSRQSTDTQYF. Full variable domain (rest looked up from reference TRBV14 and TRBJ2-3): EAGVTQFPSHSVIEKGQTVTLRCDPISGHDNLYWYRRVMGKEIKFLLHFVKESKQDESGMPNNRFLAERTGGTYSTLKVQPAELEDSGVYFCASSRQSTDTQYFGPGTRLTVL.

The rearrangement joins TRBV6-5 to TRBJ1-1; possible D gene TRBD1, 5 bases. From germline, CDR1 is MNHEY and CDR2 SVGAGI. V was cut by 5 bases and J by 5 bases, with 12 bases left in between. The CDR3 contains 13 residues. Written as DNA, the CDR3 is TGTGCCAGCAGTCTCGGGGGGAGGACTGAAGCTTTCTTT. Residues: CASSLGGRTEAFF.

The chain carries TRBV19 and TRBJ2-3; D might be TRBD1 (6 bases). The CDR3 covers 13 residues. With 4 bases removed from V and 5 bases from J, the gap between germline ends came to 10 bases. The germline CDR1 and CDR2 sequences are LNHDA and SQIVND (reference sequence). Here the CDR3 DNA reads TGTGCCAGTAGTAGGAGCAGGGGAGATACGCAGTATTTT. Protein product: CASSRSRGDTQYF.

The rearrangement joins TRBV6-1 to TRBJ2-3; no clear D gene. V lost 6 bases to trimming and J lost 5 bases, with 12 bases between them. The CDR3 has 13 amino acids. Germline V CDR1 and CDR2: MNHNS, SASEGT. The CDR3 DNA reads TGTGCCAGCAGGTACCGTATCGGAGATACGCAGTATTTT. Translating gives CASRYRIGDTQYF.

The chain combines TRBV28 with TRBJ2-4, with D tentatively TRBD2 (7 bases). Germline V gene data show CDR1 as MDHEN and CDR2 as SYDVKM. V was cut by 5 bases and J by 7 bases, with 15 bases left in between. This CDR3 is built from 14 residues. The CDR3 region is CASSPRRGGNIQYF. The CDR3 bases are TGTGCCAGCAGTCCACGGAGGGGGGGCAACATTCAGTACTTC.

This clone was seen more than once but under ten times. The V call is TRBV7-9, the J call TRBJ2-7; D remains unclear. Germline V CDR1 and CDR2: SEHNR, FQNEAQ (reference sequence). The CDR3 is made up of 13 amino acids. Trimming cost V 5 bases and J 5 bases, with 13 bases left between them. DNA of the CDR3: TGTGCCAGCAGCCCCGGGTTCATCGACGAGCAGTACTTC. Translating gives CASSPGFIDEQYF.

Notes on this clone: Its ends do not fully match the called genes, so a read error is possible. The V call is TRBV7-7, the J call TRBJ1-1; D unresolved. Germline V gives CDR1 SSHAT, CDR2 FNYEAQ (reference sequence). There are 13 residues in the CDR3. Here the CDR3 DNA reads TGTGCTAGCAGCTTAACCCTGGGCAGTGAAGCTTTCTTT. It translates to CASSLTLGSEAFF.

The V call is TRBV28, the J call TRBJ2-6, with D unclear. V was clipped by 7 bases and J by 5 bases, with 12 bases between them. Germline-derived CDR1 and CDR2 are MDHEN and SYDVKM. The CDR3 is 14 amino acids. The DNA for the CDR3 is TGTGCCAGCACCCAGGACCCCTGGGCCAACGTCCTGACTTTC. It specifies CASTQDPWANVLTF.

The V gene is TRBV20-1, the J gene TRBJ2-3; D unresolved. Trimming took 0 bases from V and 2 from J, leaving 0 bases between them. This CDR3 is built from 11 residues. Per germline, CDR1 DFQATT and CDR2 SNEGSKA (reference sequence). The CDR3 DNA reads TGCAGTGCTAGAGACACAGATACGCAGTATTTT. This codes for CSARDTDTQYF.

This clone was counted between two and nine times. This chain connects TRBV5-1 to TRBJ2-2, with unresolved D. The CDR3 consists of 16 residues. Between the trimmed V and J ends, which lost 0 bases and 0 bases, there was a span of 9 bases. Germline values: CDR1 SGHRS, CDR2 YFSETQ. The CDR3 sequence: CASSLVFYSNTGELFF. In DNA form, the CDR3 reads TGCGCCAGCAGCTTGGTGTTCTACTCGAACACCGGGGAGCTGTTTTTT.

V and J are TRBV18 and TRBJ1-5, with D unclear. V was shortened by 2 bases and J by 0 bases, with 11 bases between the two germline ends. Germline CDR1 is KGHSH and CDR2 is LQKENI. The CDR3 sequence is 16 residues long. CDR3 sequence: CASSPSTRDSNQPQHF. The CDR3 DNA follows: TGTGCCAGCTCACCATCGACAAGGGATAGCAATCAGCCCCAGCATTTT. The whole variable domain, remainder taken from reference TRBV18 and TRBJ1-5, is NAGVMQNPRHLVRRRGQEARLRCSPMKGHSHVYWYRQLPEEGLKFMVYLQKENIIDESGMPKERFSAEFPKEGPSILRIQQVVRGDSAAYFCASSPSTRDSNQPQHFGDGTRLSIL.

This clone was counted between two and nine times. The chain uses TRBV5-1 and TRBJ2-6; D may be TRBD2 (5 bases). V was pared by 1 base and J by 2 bases, with 13 bases between. Germline V gene lookup returns CDR1 SGHRS and CDR2 YFSETQ. The CDR3 is 17 amino acids. CDR3 coding DNA: TGCGCCAGCAGCTTGACACTCCTCGGGACTGGGGCCAACGTCCTGACTTTC. Amino acids: CASSLTLLGTGANVLTF.

This clone appeared once. This chain uses TRBV4-1 with TRBJ2-3, with D uncertain. The CDR3 runs to 17 residues. Germline V gene sequence: CDR1 MGHRA, CDR2 YSYEKL. V was pared by 0 bases and J by 0 bases, with 13 bases between. The DNA of the CDR3 is TGCGCCAGCAGCCAAGACTCTCGCGCTTCTAGCACAGATACGCAGTATTTT. Amino acid sequence: CASSQDSRASSTDTQYF.

This clone was recorded only once. The rearrangement uses TRBV4-2 and TRBJ1-3, with TRBD1 matching over 7 bases. Germline CDR1 LGHNA, CDR2 YNFKEQ. This CDR3 spans 16 amino acids. Losses at the gene ends were 1 base for V and 0 bases for J; bases not matched to a gene: 3. The CDR3 protein is CASSQGDSRSGNTIYF. In nucleotides, the CDR3 is TGTGCCAGCAGCCAAGGGGACAGCCGCTCTGGAAACACCATATATTTT.